The clone carrying this TCR beta chain turned up a few times. Its antigen is as yet unknown. The data are from a study of CD8 T cells in ankylosing spondylitis. Overall study results and limits: Blood from ankylosing spondylitis patients appeared to carry a characteristic eight-variant TCR beta motif.

Using its own MiXCR run on the 5' RACE reads, TCRdb lists one record per CDR3 protein. Among around 890,000 distinct CDR3 sequences listed, roughly 10% were seen once. CDR1 and CDR2 (germline): SGHDN, FVKESK. This CDR3 region has 13 residues. Trimming cost V 0 bases and J 7 bases, with 8 bases left between them. The clonotype was recovered from a male donor with ankylosing spondylitis. The chain couples TRBV14 to TRBJ2-3; D remains unclear. Sequenced input: blood, either unsorted or a sorted T cell fraction (not recorded which). The CDR3 spells CASSQDKLNTQYF. The CDR3 DNA reads as TGTGCCAGCAGCCAAGATAAGCTGAATACGCAGTATTTT.